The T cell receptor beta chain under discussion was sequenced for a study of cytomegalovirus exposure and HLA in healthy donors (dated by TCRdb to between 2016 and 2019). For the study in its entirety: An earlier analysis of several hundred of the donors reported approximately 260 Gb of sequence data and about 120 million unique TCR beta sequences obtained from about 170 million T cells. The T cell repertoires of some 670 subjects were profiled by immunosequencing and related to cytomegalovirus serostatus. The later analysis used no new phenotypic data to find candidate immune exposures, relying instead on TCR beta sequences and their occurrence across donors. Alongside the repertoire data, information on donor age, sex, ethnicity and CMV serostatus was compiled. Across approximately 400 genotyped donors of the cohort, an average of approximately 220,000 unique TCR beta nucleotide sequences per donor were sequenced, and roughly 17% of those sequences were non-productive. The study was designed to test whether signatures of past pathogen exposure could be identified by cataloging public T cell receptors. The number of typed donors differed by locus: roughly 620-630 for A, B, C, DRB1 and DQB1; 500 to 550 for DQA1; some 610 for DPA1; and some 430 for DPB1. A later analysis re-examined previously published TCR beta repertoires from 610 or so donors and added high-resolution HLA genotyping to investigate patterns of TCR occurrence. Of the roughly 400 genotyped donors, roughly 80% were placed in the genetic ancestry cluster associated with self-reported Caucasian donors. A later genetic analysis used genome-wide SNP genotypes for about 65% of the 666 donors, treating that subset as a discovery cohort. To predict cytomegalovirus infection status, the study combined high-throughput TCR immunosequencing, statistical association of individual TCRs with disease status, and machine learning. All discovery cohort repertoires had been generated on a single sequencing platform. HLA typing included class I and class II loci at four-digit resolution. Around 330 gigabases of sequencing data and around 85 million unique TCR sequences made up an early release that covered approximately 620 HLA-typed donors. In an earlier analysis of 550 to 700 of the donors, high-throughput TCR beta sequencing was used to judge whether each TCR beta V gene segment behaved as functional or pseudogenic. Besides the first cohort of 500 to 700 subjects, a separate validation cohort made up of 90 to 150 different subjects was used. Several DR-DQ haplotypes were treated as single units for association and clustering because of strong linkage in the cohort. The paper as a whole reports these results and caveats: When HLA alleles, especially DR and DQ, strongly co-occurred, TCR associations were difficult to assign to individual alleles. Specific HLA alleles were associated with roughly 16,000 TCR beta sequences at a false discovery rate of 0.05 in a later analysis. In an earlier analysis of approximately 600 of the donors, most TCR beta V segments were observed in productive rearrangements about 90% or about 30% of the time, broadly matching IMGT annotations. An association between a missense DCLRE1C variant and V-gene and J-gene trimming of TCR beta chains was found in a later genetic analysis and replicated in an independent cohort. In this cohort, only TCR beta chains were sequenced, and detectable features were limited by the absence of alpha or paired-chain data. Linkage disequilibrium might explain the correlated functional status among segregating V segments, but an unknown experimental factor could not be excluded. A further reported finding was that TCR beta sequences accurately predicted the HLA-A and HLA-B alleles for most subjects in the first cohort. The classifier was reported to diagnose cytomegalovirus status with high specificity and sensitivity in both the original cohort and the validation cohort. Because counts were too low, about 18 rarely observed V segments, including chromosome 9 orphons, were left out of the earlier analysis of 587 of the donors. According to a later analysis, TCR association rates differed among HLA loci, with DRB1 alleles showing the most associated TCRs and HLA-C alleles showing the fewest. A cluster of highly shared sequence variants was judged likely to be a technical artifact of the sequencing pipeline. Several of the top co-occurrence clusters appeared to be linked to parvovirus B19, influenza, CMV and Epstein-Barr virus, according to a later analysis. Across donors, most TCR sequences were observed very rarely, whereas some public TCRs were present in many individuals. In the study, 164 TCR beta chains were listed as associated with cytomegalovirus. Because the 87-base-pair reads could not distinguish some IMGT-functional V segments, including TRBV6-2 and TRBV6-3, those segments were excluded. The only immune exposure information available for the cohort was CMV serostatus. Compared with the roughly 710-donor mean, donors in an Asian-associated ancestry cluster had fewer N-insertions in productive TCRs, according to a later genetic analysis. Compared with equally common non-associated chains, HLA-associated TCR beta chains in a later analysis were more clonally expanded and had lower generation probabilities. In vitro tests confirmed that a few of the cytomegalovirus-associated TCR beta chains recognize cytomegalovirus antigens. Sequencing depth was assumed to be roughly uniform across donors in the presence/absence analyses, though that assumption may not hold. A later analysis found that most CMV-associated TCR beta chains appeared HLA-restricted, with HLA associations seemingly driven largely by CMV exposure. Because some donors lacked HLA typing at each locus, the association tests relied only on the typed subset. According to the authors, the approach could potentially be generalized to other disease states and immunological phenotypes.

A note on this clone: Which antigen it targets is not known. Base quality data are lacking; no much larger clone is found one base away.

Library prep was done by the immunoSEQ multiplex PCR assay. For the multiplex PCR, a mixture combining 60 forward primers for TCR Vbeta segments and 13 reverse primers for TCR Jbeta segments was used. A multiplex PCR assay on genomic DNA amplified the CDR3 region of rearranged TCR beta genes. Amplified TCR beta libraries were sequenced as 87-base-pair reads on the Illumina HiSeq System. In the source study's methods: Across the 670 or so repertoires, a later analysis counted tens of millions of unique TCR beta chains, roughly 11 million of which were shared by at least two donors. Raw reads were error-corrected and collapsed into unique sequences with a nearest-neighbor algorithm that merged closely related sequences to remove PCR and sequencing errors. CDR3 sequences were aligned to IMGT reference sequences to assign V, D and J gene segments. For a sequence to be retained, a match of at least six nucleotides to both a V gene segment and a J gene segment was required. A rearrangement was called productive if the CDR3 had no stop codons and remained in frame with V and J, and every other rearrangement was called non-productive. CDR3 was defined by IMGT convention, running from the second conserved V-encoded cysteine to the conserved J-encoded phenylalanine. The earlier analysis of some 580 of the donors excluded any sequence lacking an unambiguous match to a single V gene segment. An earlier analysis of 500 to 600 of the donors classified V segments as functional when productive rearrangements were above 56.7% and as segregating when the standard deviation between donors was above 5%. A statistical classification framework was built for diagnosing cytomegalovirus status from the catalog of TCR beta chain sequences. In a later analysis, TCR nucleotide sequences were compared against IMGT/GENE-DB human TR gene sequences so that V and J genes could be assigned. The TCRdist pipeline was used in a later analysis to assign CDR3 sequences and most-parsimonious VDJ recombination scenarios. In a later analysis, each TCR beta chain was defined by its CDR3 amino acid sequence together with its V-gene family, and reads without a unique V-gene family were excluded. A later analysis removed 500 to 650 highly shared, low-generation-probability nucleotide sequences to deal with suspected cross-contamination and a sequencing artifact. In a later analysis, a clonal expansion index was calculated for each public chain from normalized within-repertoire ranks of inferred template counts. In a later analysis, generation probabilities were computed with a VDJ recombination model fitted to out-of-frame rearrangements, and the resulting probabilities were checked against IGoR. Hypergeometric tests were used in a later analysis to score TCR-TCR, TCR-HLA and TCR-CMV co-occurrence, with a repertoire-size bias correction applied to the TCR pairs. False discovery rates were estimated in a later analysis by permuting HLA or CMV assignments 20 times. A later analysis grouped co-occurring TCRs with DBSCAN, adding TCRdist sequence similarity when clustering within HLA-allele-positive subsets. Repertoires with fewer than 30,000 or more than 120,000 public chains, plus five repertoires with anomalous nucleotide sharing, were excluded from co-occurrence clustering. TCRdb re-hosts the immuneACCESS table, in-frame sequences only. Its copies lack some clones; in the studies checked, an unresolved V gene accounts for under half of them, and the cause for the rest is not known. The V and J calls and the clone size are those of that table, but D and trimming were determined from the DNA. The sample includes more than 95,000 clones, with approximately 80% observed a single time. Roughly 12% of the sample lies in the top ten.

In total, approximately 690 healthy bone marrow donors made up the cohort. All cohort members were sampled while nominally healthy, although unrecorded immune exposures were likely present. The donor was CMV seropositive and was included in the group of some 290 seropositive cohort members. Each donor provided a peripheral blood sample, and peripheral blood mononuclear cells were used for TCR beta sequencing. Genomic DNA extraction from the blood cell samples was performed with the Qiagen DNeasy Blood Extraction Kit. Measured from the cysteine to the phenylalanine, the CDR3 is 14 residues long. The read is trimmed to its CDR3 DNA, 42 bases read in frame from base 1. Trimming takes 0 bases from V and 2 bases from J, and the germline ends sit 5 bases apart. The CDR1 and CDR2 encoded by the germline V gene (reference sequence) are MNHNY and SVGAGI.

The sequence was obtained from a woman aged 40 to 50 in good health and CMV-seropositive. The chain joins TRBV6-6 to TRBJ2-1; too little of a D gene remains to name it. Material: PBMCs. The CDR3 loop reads CASSYSRAYNEQFF. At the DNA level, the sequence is TGTGCCAGCAGTTACTCCCGCGCCTACAATGAGCAGTTCTTC.